This TCR beta chain was documented in a study of blood T cell repertoires in COVID-19. Study-wide background: T cells, B-cell-depleted T cells, or PBMCs supplied cDNA or gDNA.

Generated by immunoSEQ multiplex PCR, the TCRdb table keeps only in-frame clones and is missing some. The table includes around 43,000 clones, over 75% detected once. The V gene lost 3 bases and the J gene lost 1 base, with 6 bases spanning the gap. Germline V lookup: CDR1 LNHDA, CDR2 SQIVND (reference sequence). This CDR3 comprises 13 residues. The receptor's source is a human donor in a cohort sampled during active COVID-19. V gene TRBV19 combines with J gene TRBJ2-5, with D unresolved. Source material: peripheral blood. In nucleotides, the CDR3 is TGTGCCAGTAGTATTTCCAGCCAAGAGACCCAGTACTTC. Amino acid sequence: CASSISSQETQYF.